This T cell receptor (beta chain) was identified during a study of T cell repertoires in cytomegalovirus infection. Findings and limits, study-wide: The cumulative frequency of public TCR beta families distinguished individuals who carried CMV together with the relevant HLA.

The CDR3 extends over 15 amino acids. CDR1 is SGHTA and CDR2 is FQGNSA in the germline V gene. After removal of 1 base from V and 4 bases from J, the junction contained 3 bases not matched to a gene. Each CDR3 protein gets one entry after TCRdb re-called the reads with MiXCR. In the table there are about 310,000 distinct CDR3 sequences, more than 20% of which are singletons. About this clonotype: Its matching antigen is unknown.

The chain combines TRBV7-2 with TRBJ1-3; 8 bases map to TRBD1. Sequenced material: cultured PBMCs, taken from culture after CMV antigen stimulation. The receptor was isolated from a human donor in good health (CMV status not recorded). Some clones in this sample may be carry-over from other donors' samples. In DNA form, the CDR3 reads TGTGCCAGCAGCTTAGGACAGGGGTTCGGAAACACCATATATTTT. Its protein is CASSLGQGFGNTIYF.